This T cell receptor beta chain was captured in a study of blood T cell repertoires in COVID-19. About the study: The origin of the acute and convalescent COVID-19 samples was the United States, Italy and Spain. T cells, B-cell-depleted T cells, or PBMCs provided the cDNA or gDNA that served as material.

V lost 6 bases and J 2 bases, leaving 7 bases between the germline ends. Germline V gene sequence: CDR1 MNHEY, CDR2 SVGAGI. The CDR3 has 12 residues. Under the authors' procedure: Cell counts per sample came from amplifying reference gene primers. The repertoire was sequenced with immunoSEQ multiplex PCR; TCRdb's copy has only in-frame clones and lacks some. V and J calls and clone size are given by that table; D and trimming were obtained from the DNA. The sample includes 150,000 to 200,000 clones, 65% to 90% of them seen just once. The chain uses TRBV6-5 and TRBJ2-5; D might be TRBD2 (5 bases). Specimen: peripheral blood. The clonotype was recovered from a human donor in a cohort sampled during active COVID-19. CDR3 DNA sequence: TGTGCCAGCAGCGGGGATCAAGAGACCCAGTACTTC. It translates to CASSGDQETQYF.